The 27 T cell receptor beta chains listed next were all sequenced from one sample in a study of cytomegalovirus exposure and HLA in healthy donors. Primers: 60 Vbeta forward and 13 Jbeta reverse. Method: immunoSEQ multiplex PCR; TCRdb's copy keeps in-frame clones and lacks some. This sample has around 130,000 clones, with roughly 84% found just once. The sample was PBMCs. Receptors were obtained from a man aged 50 to 60 in good health and CMV-seronegative.

This clone was observed a few times. The J gene is TRBJ2-1, the V gene TRBV27; TRBD1 matches at 9 bases. Germline-derived CDR1 and CDR2 are MNHEY and SMNVEV (reference sequence). This CDR3 contains 17 residues. V was clipped by 6 bases and J by 0 bases; unmatched bases: 9. CDR3 residues: CASSRTGQGSSYNEQFF. CDR3 in DNA: TGTGCCAGCAGCCGTACGGGACAGGGAAGCTCCTACAATGAGCAGTTCTTC.

This clone was seen only once. The chain combines TRBV19 with TRBJ2-4, with 8 nucleotides matching TRBD2. Unmatched junction bases numbered 1, after V lost 3 bases and J lost 6 bases. This CDR3 is built from 13 residues. CDR1 and CDR2 (germline): LNHDA, SQIVND (reference sequence). The CDR3 region has the DNA TGTGCCAGTAGTATTACTAGCGGAAACATTCAGTACTTC. It translates to CASSITSGNIQYF.

The chain joins TRBV5-1 to TRBJ2-7, with D possibly TRBD2 on 6 matching bases. The germline gives CDR1 SGHRS, CDR2 YFSETQ. V was cut by 4 bases and J by 2 bases, with 13 bases left in between. The CDR3 runs to 14 residues. The CDR3 reads CASSIGAGTYEQYF. For the CDR3, the DNA is TGCGCCAGCAGCATCGGTGCGGGGACCTACGAGCAGTACTTC.

V is TRBV19 and J is TRBJ1-4; a possible D gene is TRBD1 (5 bases). V lost 6 bases and J lost 13, with 18 bases in between. The CDR3 runs to 13 residues. Germline CDR1 and CDR2: LNHDA and SQIVND (reference sequence). CDR3 in amino acids: CASRTVIMKRLFF. The DNA for the CDR3 is TGTGCCAGTAGGACAGTCATAATGAAAAGACTGTTTTTT.

This clone was counted a single time. The chain combines TRBV2 with TRBJ1-5, with TRBD1 as a possible D gene (6 bases). Trimming cost V 6 bases and J 0 bases, with 15 bases left between them. CDR3 length: 16 residues. From germline, CDR1 is SNHLY and CDR2 FYNNEI. CDR3 in amino acids: CASRGGASNSNQPQHF. CDR3 DNA sequence: TGTGCCAGCAGAGGGGGAGCTAGCAATAGCAATCAGCCCCAGCATTTT.

This clone was recorded only once. The chain couples TRBV2 to TRBJ2-2; 12 bases align to TRBD2. Germline V gene lookup returns CDR1 SNHLY and CDR2 FYNNEI. The V gene end was trimmed by 7 bases and the J gene end by 3 bases; junction bases not matched to a gene: 6. CDR3 length equals 16 residues. CDR3 in amino acids: CASTLAGGLDTGELFF. The CDR3 DNA reads TGTGCCAGCACGCTAGCGGGGGGGCTAGACACCGGGGAGCTGTTTTTT.

This clone was seen just once. The rearrangement uses TRBV21-1 and TRBJ2-2; the D call TRBD1 from the table was never checked on the DNA. TRBV21-1 is shown as a pseudogene. CDR3 length: 19 amino acids. DNA for the CDR3: TGTGCCAGCAGCAAAGTAGGACAGGAAGGGGCCTTGAACACCGGGGAGCTGTTTTTT. It yields the protein CASSKVGQEGALNTGELFF.

The J gene is TRBJ2-1, the V gene TRBV5-1, with a possible D match to TRBD2 (5 bases). Germline CDR1 is SGHRS and CDR2 is YFSETQ. The CDR3 loop spans 13 amino acids. Deletions cut 2 bases from V and 7 bases from J, with 10 bases between. The CDR3 DNA is TGCGCCAGCAGCTTAAGCGGTGGGAATGAGCAGTTCTTC. Translation: CASSLSGGNEQFF.

The chain uses TRBV15 and TRBJ1-5, with D perhaps matching TRBD1 (6 bases). The CDR3 is 14 residues long. V gave up 5 bases and J gave up 7 bases, with 15 bases separating them. CDR1 and CDR2 from the germline V gene are LNHNV and YYDKDF (reference sequence). The CDR3 is CATSPRTARQPQHF. The DNA for the CDR3 is TGTGCCACCAGCCCACGGACAGCTAGGCAGCCCCAGCATTTT. The full variable domain, its missing parts supplied by reference TRBV15 and TRBJ1-5, is DAMVIQNPRYQVTQFGKPVTLSCSQTLNHNVMYWYQQKSSQAPKLLFHYYDKDFNNEADTPDNFQSRRPNTSFCFLDIRSPGLGDTAMYLCATSPRTARQPQHFGDGTRLSIL.

The chain is built from TRBV30 and TRBJ2-3; 10 bases agree with TRBD1. This CDR3 is 15 amino acids long. J gave up 4 bases and V 1 base, and 5 bases lay outside the gene matches. Per the germline V gene, CDR1 is GTSNPN and CDR2 is SVGIG (reference sequence). CDR3: CAWSAGQGVADTQYF. The DNA for the CDR3 is TGTGCCTGGAGTGCCGGACAGGGGGTCGCAGATACGCAGTATTTT. Full variable domain (outside the CDR3, taken from reference TRBV30 and TRBJ2-3): SQTIHQWPATLVQPVGSPLSLECTVEGTSNPNLYWYRQAAGRGLQLLFYSVGIGQISSEVPQNLSASRPQDRQFILSSKKLLLSDSGFYLCAWSAGQGVADTQYFGPGTRLTVL.

The J gene is TRBJ2-7, the V gene TRBV5-3; maybe TRBD1 (5 bases). TRBV5-3 is an ORF, and what it does is uncertain. The CDR3 contains 15 residues. Trimming removed 2 bases from V and 5 bases from J, with 17 bases in between. The CDR3 DNA reads as TGTGCCAGAAGCTTTTTCCCGCAGGGTTGGGACGAGCAGTACTTC. Its protein is CARSFFPQGWDEQYF.

The rearrangement links TRBV5-4 to TRBJ1-2; TRBD1 agrees at 9 bases. The CDR3 covers 14 residues. V lost 3 bases and J lost 8; bases outside the gene matches: 8. Germline loops: CDR1 SGHNT, CDR2 YYREEE (reference sequence). For the CDR3, the DNA is TGTGCCAGCAGCTCCGACAGGGGGTGGGAGGGCTACACCTTC. Its translation: CASSSDRGWEGYTF.

This clone occurred once. The chain couples TRBV2 to TRBJ1-1, with 7 bases identical to TRBD1. The germline CDR1 and CDR2 sequences are SNHLY and FYNNEI. CDR3 length: 13 amino acids. J gave up 1 base and V 8 bases, and 4 bases lay outside the gene matches. CDR3 loop: CASAQGENTEAFF. For the CDR3, the DNA is TGTGCCAGCGCCCAGGGGGAGAACACTGAAGCTTTCTTT.

V and J are TRBV30 and TRBJ1-2, with TRBD1 matching over 8 bases. CDR1 is GTSNPN, CDR2 SVGIG, per germline (reference sequence). V shed 1 base, J shed 5 bases, and the junction held 15 bases outside the gene matches. This CDR3 is 17 amino acids long. The CDR3 sequence: CAWSDRAGGAWVYGYTF. CDR3 sequence (DNA): TGTGCCTGGAGTGATAGGGCAGGGGGCGCTTGGGTATATGGCTACACCTTC.

Notes on this clone: An end of the junction does not agree with germline; a read error may underlie this. The rearrangement uses TRBV5-4 and TRBJ1-2, with 12 nucleotides matching TRBD1. The CDR3 is made up of 16 amino acids. CDR1 SGHNT and CDR2 YYREEE come from the germline V gene (reference sequence). Written as DNA, the CDR3 is TGTGTCAGCAGCCCCGGGACAGGGGGCTTGGGTCATGGCTACACCTTC. Translated, it gives CVSSPGTGGLGHGYTF.

The chain couples TRBV7-9 to TRBJ2-1; TRBD1 is a possible D gene (6 bases). The CDR3 length is 15 residues. From germline, CDR1 is SEHNR and CDR2 FQNEAQ (reference sequence). The ends were cut back, 2 bases at V and 8 bases at J, with 16 bases in the middle. CDR3 DNA: TGTGCCAGCAGCTTAAGTTCTGGGGGCAGGGATGAGCAGTTCTTC. Translation gives CASSLSSGGRDEQFF.

This chain joins TRBV5-6 and TRBJ1-1; weak D call: TRBD1 (5 bases). The CDR3 sequence is 14 residues long. Trimming cost V 7 bases and J 3 bases, with 16 bases left between them. The germline CDR1 and CDR2 sequences are SGHDT and YYEEEE. Here the CDR3 DNA reads TGTGCCAGCGCATCCCTGGGGGGTTACACTGAAGCTTTCTTT. Translation gives CASASLGGYTEAFF.

In DNA, the CDR3 is TGTGCCAGCAGCGCTAGCGGCAATGAGCAGTTCTTC. This gives the protein CASSASGNEQFF. V usage is TRBV9 and J usage is TRBJ2-1; 7 bases fit TRBD2. The V and J ends lost 3 bases and 6 bases, in that order; junction bases with no gene match: 0. Germline CDR1 reads SGDLS; CDR2 reads YYNGEE. The CDR3 is 12 amino acids.

This clone was detected once. The chain links TRBV6-5 to TRBJ2-1, with D possibly TRBD2 on 7 matching bases. V dropped 7 bases and J dropped 1 base, with 14 bases sitting between them. The germline CDR1 and CDR2 sequences are MNHEY and SVGAGI. The CDR3 loop spans 15 amino acids. The CDR3 DNA reads as TGTGCCAGCACCAAGGGGGGGGGATCCTACAATGAGCAGTTCTTC. This gives the protein CASTKGGGSYNEQFF.

A few counts support this clone. The rearrangement links TRBV27 to TRBJ1-5; no clear D gene. The CDR3 length is 14 residues. Looked up from germline, CDR1 is MNHEY and CDR2 is SMNVEV (reference sequence). With 5 bases removed from V and 7 bases from J, the gap between germline ends came to 15 bases. The CDR3: CASSGEVSKQPQHF. The CDR3 DNA reads TGTGCCAGCAGTGGGGAGGTGTCCAAGCAGCCCCAGCATTTT.

This clone was seen a handful of times. J is TRBJ1-5 and V is TRBV6-5; maybe TRBD1 (6 bases). This CDR3 region has 15 residues. Looked up from germline, CDR1 is MNHEY and CDR2 is SVGAGI. Between the trimmed V and J ends, which lost 2 bases and 6 bases, there was a span of 14 bases. In nucleotides, the CDR3 is TGTGCCAGCAGTTACGACAGGACCGTCGGTCAGCCCCAGCATTTT. Amino acid sequence: CASSYDRTVGQPQHF.

This clone has more than one count but fewer than ten. The chain combines TRBV5-1 with TRBJ2-1, with 14 bases lining up with TRBD2. J gave up 4 bases and V 0 bases, and 3 bases lay outside the gene matches. Germline V lookup: CDR1 SGHRS, CDR2 YFSETQ. The CDR3 spans 17 residues. The CDR3 region is CASSLVGTSGGYNEQFF. The CDR3 DNA is TGCGCCAGCAGCTTGGTGGGGACTAGCGGGGGTTACAATGAGCAGTTCTTC.

The chain uses TRBV13 and TRBJ2-5, with D maybe TRBD2 (6 bases). The germline V gene has CDR1 PRHDT and CDR2 FYEKMQ (reference sequence). V lost 5 bases to trimming and J lost 1 base, with 20 bases between them. The CDR3 is made up of 17 amino acids. In DNA form, the CDR3 reads TGTGCCAGCAGCCCCACGCCTCTGATGGGGGGCCAAGAGACCCAGTACTTC. The encoded protein is CASSPTPLMGGQETQYF.

The chain joins TRBV19 to TRBJ1-5; D gene unclear. CDR3 length: 14 residues. Trimming pared 4 bases from V and 0 bases from J, leaving 7 bases between. The germline V gene encodes CDR1 LNHDA and CDR2 SQIVND (reference sequence). The CDR3 spells CASSKAPSNQPQHF. DNA for the CDR3: TGTGCCAGTAGTAAAGCCCCTAGCAATCAGCCCCAGCATTTT.

The V and J genes are TRBV2 and TRBJ2-7, with 8 bases fitting TRBD2. The V and J ends lost 5 bases and 0 bases, in that order; junction bases with no gene match: 6. Per germline, CDR1 SNHLY and CDR2 FYNNEI. There are 15 residues in the CDR3. Here the CDR3 DNA reads TGTGCCAGCAGTTTACGGACTAGCCTCTCCTACGAGCAGTACTTC. Protein product: CASSLRTSLSYEQYF.

This clone was observed once. V gene TRBV5-1 combines with J gene TRBJ2-3; 8 nucleotides align to TRBD1. This CDR3 has 14 amino acids. Germline V gene data show CDR1 as SGHRS and CDR2 as YFSETQ. Trimming cost V 4 bases and J 6 bases; bases outside gene matches: 7. In DNA form, the CDR3 reads TGCGCCAGCAGCCCAGGACAGGGTACGGATACGCAGTATTTT. Its translation is CASSPGQGTDTQYF. Full variable domain (rest looked up from reference TRBV5-1 and TRBJ2-3): KAGVTQTPRYLIKTRGQQVTLSCSPISGHRSVSWYQQTPGQGLQFLFEYFSETQRNKGNFPGRFSGRQFSNSRSEMNVSTLELGDSALYLCASSPGQGTDTQYFGPGTRLTVL.

This chain uses TRBV28 with TRBJ2-1; D possibly corresponds to TRBD1 (6 bases). Germline CDR1 and CDR2: MDHEN and SYDVKM. V lost 1 base, J lost 7 bases, and 17 bases lay in between. The CDR3 contains 16 residues. The CDR3 loop reads CASSLLGAQVENEQFF. In DNA form, the CDR3 reads TGTGCCAGCAGTTTATTGGGGGCGCAAGTGGAGAATGAGCAGTTCTTC.